The 25 T cell receptor beta chains reported below all come from one sample, sequenced in a study of post-analysis software for immune sequencing data. Prepared TCR beta cDNA libraries contained unique molecular identifiers. TCRdb itself ran the PCR reads through MiXCR, one entry per CDR3 protein. The sample includes roughly 600,000 distinct CDR3 sequences, roughly 45% of them seen just once. These receptors have no known antigen. General study points: TRBV5-6, TRBV5-1 and TRBV20-1 belonged to a set of roughly five TRBV segments that were more frequent in patients than controls.

Specimen: blood. The source is a girl aged 5-17 years with multiple sclerosis.

CDR3: CASTKGGRNTEAFF. As DNA, the CDR3 is TGTGCCAGCACCAAAGGGGGCAGAAACACTGAAGCTTTCTTT. The chain has TRBV7-9 and TRBJ1-1, with 7 bases lining up with TRBD1. The V gene end was trimmed by 7 bases and the J gene end by 2 bases; junction bases not matched to a gene: 7. Germline CDR1 and CDR2: SEHNR and FQNEAQ (reference sequence). This CDR3 spans 14 amino acids.

The chain couples TRBV6-1 to TRBJ2-7; 11 bases line up with TRBD1. V lost 3 bases and J lost 4; bases outside the gene matches: 2. From germline, CDR1 is MNHNS and CDR2 SASEGT. The CDR3 is made up of 14 amino acids. Here the CDR3 reads CASSEGQGEYEQYF. The CDR3 nucleotides are TGTGCCAGCAGTGAGGGACAGGGGGAATACGAGCAGTACTTC.

This clonotype was seen more than once but under ten times. The chain joins TRBV18 to TRBJ2-4, with TRBD2 as a possible D gene (7 bases). The better agreement between TRBJ2-7 and the DNA end casts doubt on the J call. The CDR3 has 17 amino acids. Germline V gene sequence: CDR1 KGHSH, CDR2 LQKENI. The CDR3 sequence is CASSPMGGALSSYEQYF. The CDR3 DNA reads TGTGCCAGCTCACCAATGGGGGGGGCCCTCAGTAGCTACGAGCAGTACTTC.

DNA of the CDR3: TGTGCCAGCAGCCCCCAGCGGGGAGATACGCAGTATTTT. Translation: CASSPQRGDTQYF. The V gene is TRBV7-2, the J gene TRBJ2-3; TRBD2 matches 7 bases. The CDR3 has 13 residues. Trimming cost V 5 bases and J 5 bases; bases outside gene matches: 4. Germline V gene lookup returns CDR1 SGHTA and CDR2 FQGNSA. The full variable domain, completed using reference TRBV7-2 and TRBJ2-3, is GAGVSQSPSNKVTEKGKDVELRCDPISGHTALYWYRQSLGQGLEFLIYFQGNSAPDKSGLPSDRFSAERTGGSVSTLTIQRTQQEDSAVYLCASSPQRGDTQYFGPGTRLTVL.

This clonotype appeared many times. The chain combines TRBV12-3 or TRBV12-4 with TRBJ1-1; D unresolved. The V and J ends lost 7 bases and 2 bases respectively, with 8 bases between them. The CDR3 spans 12 residues. CDR3 sequence: CASTLGNTEAFF. In DNA, the CDR3 is TGTGCCAGCACCCTGGGTAACACTGAAGCTTTCTTT.

The chain uses TRBV7-3 and TRBJ2-1; D remains unclear. The CDR3 is 16 residues long. Per the germline V gene, CDR1 is SGHTA and CDR2 is FQGTGA. V lost 0 bases and J lost 8, with 17 bases in between. CDR3 DNA: TGTGCCAGCAGCTTAACTTCCCCCTCGACCGGCCATGAGCAGTTCTTC. Amino acid sequence: CASSLTSPSTGHEQFF.

This clonotype has only a few counts. The chain has TRBV29-1 and TRBJ2-4, with unresolved D. Germline V gene data show CDR1 as SQVTM and CDR2 as ANQGSEA. The CDR3 is made up of 13 amino acids. Trimming removed 3 bases at V and 2 bases at J, with 8 bases between. The CDR3 protein is CSVDVRSKNIQYF. CDR3 DNA: TGCAGCGTTGACGTCCGGTCCAAAAACATTCAGTACTTC.

This clonotype was detected only a few times. The genes are TRBV20-1 and TRBJ2-5; the D gene is possibly TRBD1 (6 bases). Trimming took 3 bases from V and 4 from J, leaving 15 bases between them. CDR1 is DFQATT, CDR2 SNEGSKA, per germline (reference sequence). The CDR3 is 14 amino acids. The CDR3 DNA reads as TGCAGTGCTAGGCCGGACAGAAATCGAGAGACCCAGTACTTC. Residues: CSARPDRNRETQYF.

This chain uses TRBV12-3 or TRBV12-4 with TRBJ2-7; a possible D gene is TRBD2 (6 bases). The CDR3 is 16 residues long. V was clipped by 4 bases and J by 0 bases, with 16 bases between them. As DNA, the CDR3 is TGTGCCAGCAGTTCAGTTTGGCGGCGGGGCTCCTACGAGCAGTACTTC. This codes for CASSSVWRRGSYEQYF.

This clonotype was recorded a few times. V usage is TRBV7-2 and J usage is TRBJ1-2; TRBD1 is a possible D gene (6 bases). CDR3 length: 13 residues. Per germline, CDR1 SGHTA and CDR2 FQGNSA. Trimming took 4 bases from V and 8 from J, leaving 14 bases between them. The CDR3 DNA follows: TGTGCCAGCAGCTCGACAGGTCGTTTCGGCTACACCTTC. Its translation is CASSSTGRFGYTF.

The V gene is TRBV6-1, the J gene TRBJ1-1; the D is unclear. V lost 5 bases to trimming and J lost 7 bases, with 8 bases between them. The germline CDR1 and CDR2 sequences are MNHNS and SASEGT. This CDR3 is built from 11 residues. CDR3 DNA sequence: TGTGCCAGCAGTACGTTTTATGAAGCTTTCTTT. Amino acids: CASSTFYEAFF.

The V and J genes are TRBV24-1 and TRBJ2-3, with D perhaps TRBD1 or TRBD2 (5 bases each). Trimming took off 5 bases at V and 0 bases at J, with 8 bases between the two ends. Germline CDR1 reads KGHDR; CDR2 reads SFDVKD. CDR3 size: 14 residues. In nucleotides, the CDR3 is TGTGCCACCAGTGGCCGGGACAGCACAGATACGCAGTATTTT. It encodes CATSGRDSTDTQYF.

The chain couples TRBV5-1 to TRBJ2-5; 7 bases line up with TRBD2. V lost 4 bases, J lost 3 bases, and 6 bases stayed unmatched. CDR3 size: 14 residues. Germline V gene sequence: CDR1 SGHRS, CDR2 YFSETQ. CDR3 region: CASSAGVGEETQYF. Written as DNA, the CDR3 is TGCGCCAGCAGCGCGGGAGTCGGAGAAGAGACCCAGTACTTC.

This clonotype was counted between two and nine times. The chain carries TRBV12-3 or TRBV12-4 and TRBJ2-4; 7 bases agree with TRBD2. The CDR3 consists of 12 residues. The V and J ends lost 2 bases and 13 bases, in that order; junction bases with no gene match: 5. DNA for the CDR3: TGTGCCAGCAGTTTAATAGGGCGGGAGCAGTACTTC. This gives the protein CASSLIGREQYF.

This clonotype was observed a handful of times. The chain uses TRBV12-3 or TRBV12-4 and TRBJ1-5; TRBD1 might be the D (5 bases). The CDR3 length is 15 residues. The ends were cut back, 4 bases at V and 5 bases at J, with 15 bases in the middle. For the CDR3, the DNA is TGTGCCAGCAGTTGGTCCACAGGAGTTCATCAGCCCCAGCATTTT. It translates to CASSWSTGVHQPQHF.

This sequence joins TRBV5-1 and TRBJ1-2; 9 nucleotides match TRBD1. CDR3 size: 13 residues. Germline CDR1 SGHRS, CDR2 YFSETQ. V dropped 3 bases and J dropped 6; count of bases not matched to a gene: 3. The CDR3 sequence is CASSSGTGNGYTF. The CDR3, as DNA: TGCGCCAGCAGCTCGGGGACAGGGAATGGCTACACCTTC.

About this clonotype: One end of the junction does not line up with germline, which may come from a read error. The genes are TRBV6-5 and TRBJ1-1, with 10 positions matching TRBD1. CDR1 MNHEY and CDR2 SVGAGI come from the germline V gene. The CDR3 loop spans 14 amino acids. CDR3 protein: CVSRGDRGVTEAFF. The CDR3 DNA is TGTGTCAGCAGGGGGGACAGGGGAGTCACTGAAGCTTTCTTT.

The V gene is TRBV6-5, the J gene TRBJ2-2; a possible D gene is TRBD2 (5 bases). The germline gives CDR1 MNHEY, CDR2 SVGAGI. Trimming pared 0 bases from V and 3 bases from J, leaving 5 bases between. The CDR3 sequence is 14 residues long. The DNA for the CDR3 is TGTGCCAGCAGTTACTCGAGGGACACCGGGGAGCTGTTTTTT. Translated, it gives CASSYSRDTGELFF.

As regards this clonotype: Sequence at one end of the junction differs from germline and may be a read error. The CDR3 nucleotides are TGTGCCAGCAGCTGGCTCACAGGGGCCTCTGGGGCCAACGTCCGGACTTTC. Amino acid sequence: CASSWLTGASGANVRTF. The chain uses TRBV7-2 and TRBJ2-6; 7 nucleotides agree with TRBD1. The germline CDR1 and CDR2 sequences are SGHTA and FQGNSA. The CDR3 covers 17 residues.

The chain carries TRBV10-3 and TRBJ2-3; no reliable D call. The V and J ends lost 4 bases and 0 bases respectively, with 14 bases between them. The CDR3 contains 16 residues. Germline CDR1 and CDR2: ENHRY and SYGVKD. Here the CDR3 reads CAISGSAVDSTDTQYF. CDR3 nucleotide sequence: TGTGCCATCAGTGGCTCGGCCGTCGATAGCACAGATACGCAGTATTTT.

The rearrangement links TRBV6-6 to TRBJ2-5, with 8 positions matching TRBD2. The end of the DNA fits TRBJ2-7 better, so the J call may be wrong. Germline CDR1 and CDR2: MNHNY and SVGAGI (reference sequence). CDR3 length: 14 amino acids. CDR3 nucleotides: TGTGCCAGCAGTTACGGGCGGGAGGCCTACGAGCAGTACTTC. Translating gives CASSYGREAYEQYF.

The chain combines TRBV5-1 with TRBJ2-1, with TRBD1 identical over 8 bases. V shed 6 bases and J 6 bases; nucleotides not matched to a gene: 5. This CDR3 has 13 amino acids. The germline V gene has CDR1 SGHRS and CDR2 YFSETQ. The DNA of the CDR3 is TGCGCCAGCACCAGGGACAGGTCCAATGAGCAGTTCTTC. It is translated as CASTRDRSNEQFF.

This chain connects TRBV12-3 or TRBV12-4 to TRBJ2-5, with 13 bases lining up with TRBD2. This CDR3 spans 18 amino acids. Unmatched junction bases numbered 8, after V lost 1 base and J lost 3 bases. The CDR3 DNA reads as TGTGCCAGCAGTTTAGAACTAGCGGGAGGGCCGGGAGAAGAGACCCAGTACTTC. This sequence encodes CASSLELAGGPGEETQYF.

As to this clonotype: The junction differs from germline at one of its ends, possibly a read error. The chain joins TRBV7-9 to TRBJ2-3; 7 nucleotides align to TRBD1. Germline V gene sequence: CDR1 SEHNR, CDR2 FQNEAQ (reference sequence). The CDR3 consists of 16 residues. CDR3 nucleotides: TGTGCCTGCAGTACCGGGACAGCGGTTAGCACAGATACGCAGTATTTT. Translated, it gives CACSTGTAVSTDTQYF.

The chain links TRBV9 to TRBJ1-1; D remains ambiguous. The V gene's germline CDR1 is SGDLS and CDR2 YYNGEE. The CDR3 is 14 amino acids. Between the trimmed V and J ends, which lost 0 bases and 4 bases, there was a span of 10 bases. CDR3 in amino acids: CASSVVGERTEAFF. In DNA, the CDR3 is TGTGCCAGCAGCGTAGTTGGTGAACGCACTGAAGCTTTCTTT.